The next 27 T cell receptor beta chains were all read from a single sample in a study of shared clonotypes between healthy human individuals. This table comes from immunoSEQ multiplex PCR, and its TCRdb copy is limited to in-frame clones, with some not included. The sample consists of approximately 2,000,000 clones, approximately 90% of them appearing once. Material for sequencing was naive CD4+ T cells from PBMCs. Subset given: CD45RA+ positively selected. These receptor sequences come from a man between 18 and 35 years old in good health. Some clones in this sample may be carry-over from other donors' samples.

This chain joins TRBV6-1 and TRBJ2-5; tentatively, D is TRBD1 (6 bases). The V end lost 0 bases, the J end lost 14 bases, and 25 bases lay between the germline ends. Germline CDR1 reads MNHNS; CDR2 reads SASEGT. This CDR3 is built from 16 residues. CDR3 amino acids: CASSEATLRDTRGGYF. The CDR3 region has the DNA TGTGCCAGCAGTGAAGCTACCCTCCGGGACACTAGAGGTGGATACTTC.

This sequence joins TRBV28 and TRBJ1-1; D not certain. The germline V gene encodes CDR1 MDHEN and CDR2 SYDVKM. With 2 bases removed from V and 0 bases from J, the gap between germline ends came to 19 bases. The CDR3 sequence is 18 residues long. In DNA form, the CDR3 reads TGTGCCAGCAGTTTACCCCCCAGGACGTCGGGTTTGAACACTGAAGCTTTCTTT. It is translated as CASSLPPRTSGLNTEAFF.

This chain connects TRBV6-6 to TRBJ1-1; D remains ambiguous. Germline CDR1 is MNHNY and CDR2 is SVGAGI (reference sequence). Trimming pared 0 bases from V and 5 bases from J, leaving 7 bases between. This CDR3 spans 13 amino acids. CDR3 DNA: TGTGCCAGCAGTTACTCAGAATTGACTGAAGCTTTCTTT. This sequence encodes CASSYSELTEAFF.

This chain uses TRBV28 with TRBJ1-5; a possible D gene is TRBD1 (6 bases). CDR3 length equals 14 residues. Trimming took 7 bases from V and 4 from J, leaving 14 bases between them. CDR1 is MDHEN, CDR2 SYDVKM, per germline. The CDR3 loop is CASTMDRPNQPQHF. The CDR3 bases are TGTGCCAGCACCATGGACAGACCTAATCAGCCCCAGCATTTT.

The chain uses TRBV6-5 and TRBJ1-2, with a weak D call TRBD1 (6 bases). This CDR3 contains 15 residues. Germline-derived CDR1 and CDR2 are MNHEY and SVGAGI. V lost 6 bases and J 3 bases, leaving 17 bases between the germline ends. In DNA form, the CDR3 reads TGTGCCAGCAGACCCGGACAGCGGGACTACTATGGCTACACCTTC. Its protein is CASRPGQRDYYGYTF.

V and J are TRBV27 and TRBJ2-1; the match to TRBD1 covers 7 bases. V dropped 2 bases and J dropped 7; count of bases not matched to a gene: 8. Looked up from germline, CDR1 is MNHEY and CDR2 is SMNVEV (reference sequence). This CDR3 has 15 amino acids. CDR3 loop: CASSLKRGRENEQFF. CDR3 in DNA: TGTGCCAGCAGTTTAAAGAGGGGGCGCGAGAATGAGCAGTTCTTC.

This clone was counted only a few times. The chain combines TRBV5-4 with TRBJ1-2; tentative D call: TRBD1 (5 bases). Trimming took 1 base from V and 6 from J, leaving 10 bases between them. CDR1 and CDR2 (germline): SGHNT, YYREEE (reference sequence). CDR3 length: 13 amino acids. CDR3 sequence: CASSLRGIDGYTF. CDR3 nucleotide sequence: TGTGCCAGCAGCTTGCGGGGGATCGATGGCTACACCTTC.

The V and J genes are TRBV6-5 and TRBJ2-7; maybe TRBD2 (6 bases). The CDR3 is made up of 15 amino acids. Germline CDR1 reads MNHEY; CDR2 reads SVGAGI. The V end was cut by 2 bases, the J end by 6 bases, with 17 bases between. CDR3 DNA: TGTGCCAGCAGTTACAGGGCGGGAACTACCTCCGAGCAGTACTTC. Residues: CASSYRAGTTSEQYF.

The chain employs TRBV7-9 and TRBJ1-3, with D possibly TRBD1 on 5 matching bases. Germline CDR1 SEHNR, CDR2 FQNEAQ (reference sequence). The V gene lost 10 bases and the J gene lost 1 base, with 20 bases spanning the gap. This CDR3 comprises 16 residues. The CDR3 bases are TGTGCCACCAATGAATTTCAGGGACTTTCTGGAAACACCATATATTTT. It codes for CATNEFQGLSGNTIYF.

V gene TRBV7-2 combines with J gene TRBJ2-5; 8 bases agree with TRBD2. The CDR3 runs to 15 residues. Trimming removed 3 bases from V and 1 base from J; junction bases left unmatched: 4. Germline-derived CDR1 and CDR2 are SGHTA and FQGNSA. CDR3 coding DNA: TGTGCCAGCAGCTTCGGGAGGGGGAGCCAAGAGACCCAGTACTTC. This translates into CASSFGRGSQETQYF.

This chain connects TRBV4-3 to TRBJ2-7, with D perhaps TRBD1 (6 bases). The germline V gene encodes CDR1 LGHNA and CDR2 YSLEER. V was trimmed by 0 bases and J by 3 bases, leaving 15 bases between them. The length of the CDR3 is 16 residues. CDR3: CASSQEWAGVVYEQYF. The CDR3 DNA sequence: TGCGCCAGCAGCCAAGAATGGGCAGGGGTGGTCTACGAGCAGTACTTC.

The genes are TRBV2 and TRBJ2-7; 10 nucleotides match TRBD1. With 3 bases clipped from V and 5 bases from J, the junction kept 1 base outside the gene matches. This CDR3 is 13 amino acids long. CDR1 and CDR2 from the germline V gene are SNHLY and FYNNEI. In nucleotides, the CDR3 is TGTGCCAGCAGTGAGACAGGGGGCAACGAGCAGTACTTC. Translation: CASSETGGNEQYF.

V gene TRBV2 combines with J gene TRBJ2-2; TRBD2 matches 11 bases. Germline values: CDR1 SNHLY, CDR2 FYNNEI. The CDR3 spans 14 residues. V was pared by 9 bases and J by 4 bases, with 4 bases of the junction left unmatched. Here the CDR3 DNA reads TGTGCCAGTACTAGCGGGAGCCCCACCGGGGAGCTGTTTTTT. It encodes CASTSGSPTGELFF.

V gene TRBV4-2 combines with J gene TRBJ2-7, with 9 bases identical to TRBD2. CDR1 is LGHNA, CDR2 YNFKEQ, per germline. Unmatched junction bases numbered 4, after V lost 1 base and J lost 3 bases. The CDR3 is made up of 15 amino acids. CDR3 residues: CASSQATAGGYEQYF. CDR3 in DNA: TGTGCCAGCAGCCAAGCCACAGCGGGAGGCTACGAGCAGTACTTC.

This clone was counted once. The chain employs TRBV7-9 and TRBJ1-4; 8 bases are shared with TRBD1. Trimming removed 5 bases from V and 7 bases from J; junction bases left unmatched: 6. Germline CDR1 SEHNR, CDR2 FQNEAQ (reference sequence). CDR3 length: 14 amino acids. The CDR3 nucleotides are TGTGCCAGCAGCCCCGGACAGGGATTTGAAAAACTGTTTTTT. Translating gives CASSPGQGFEKLFF. Supplemented by reference TRBV7-9 and TRBJ1-4, the full variable domain reads DTGVSQNPRHKITKRGQNVTFRCDPISEHNRLYWYRQTLGQGPEFLTYFQNEAQLEKSRLLSDRFSAERPKGSFSTLEIQRTEQGDSAMYLCASSPGQGFEKLFFGSGTQLSVL.

V and J are TRBV6-5 and TRBJ2-7; possible D gene TRBD2, 6 bases. CDR3 length equals 15 residues. Germline CDR1 reads MNHEY; CDR2 reads SVGAGI. V lost 0 bases, J lost 1 base, and 10 bases lay in between. The CDR3 sequence: CASSYSSGISYEQYF. DNA of the CDR3: TGTGCCAGCAGTTACTCTAGCGGTATATCCTACGAGCAGTACTTC.

V usage is TRBV4-3 and J usage is TRBJ2-5; 8 bases agree with TRBD2. The germline V gene has CDR1 LGHNA and CDR2 YSLEER. J lost 2 bases, V lost 8 bases, and 10 bases had no gene match. The CDR3 contains 15 residues. Here the CDR3 reads CASSSGSGPQETQYF. The CDR3 nucleotides are TGCGCCAGCTCGAGCGGGAGCGGGCCTCAAGAGACCCAGTACTTC.

The gene calls are TRBV6-5 and TRBJ1-1; D is undetermined. There are 15 residues in the CDR3. The germline V and J ends were trimmed by 6 bases and 1 base, with 15 bases remaining between them. Germline V gives CDR1 MNHEY, CDR2 SVGAGI. CDR3 region: CASSRRPTGNTEAFF. DNA of the CDR3: TGTGCCAGCAGCCGACGCCCGACGGGGAACACTGAAGCTTTCTTT.

In regard to this clone: Other DNA variants within this sample encode the same CDR3. The gene calls are TRBV18 and TRBJ1-4; no clear D gene. This CDR3 contains 14 residues. Trimming took off 1 base at V and 2 bases at J, with 5 bases between the two ends. Germline CDR1 and CDR2: KGHSH and LQKENI. The CDR3 sequence: CASSPRQTNEKLFF. As DNA, the CDR3 is TGTGCCAGCTCACCACGCCAGACTAATGAAAAACTGTTTTTT.

The gene calls are TRBV11-2 and TRBJ1-1, with TRBD1 identical over 8 bases. V lost 4 bases to trimming and J lost 4 bases; unmatched junction nucleotides: 14. The CDR3 spans 17 residues. Per the germline V gene, CDR1 is SGHAT and CDR2 is FQNNGV. The CDR3 DNA sequence: TGTGCCAGCAGCTCCCGGTGGGGACAGGCTGTAGGCACTGAAGCTTTCTTT. This codes for CASSSRWGQAVGTEAFF.

V is TRBV21-1 and J is TRBJ2-7; the table's D call of TRBD2 was not tested on the DNA. TRBV21-1 is designated a pseudogene. The CDR3 loop spans 23 amino acids. The CDR3 DNA reads TGTGCCAGCAGCTCCTATCACATGGCACCGGGACAGGGACTAGCGGGAGGGCTCTACGAGCAGTACTTC. This gives the protein CASSSYHMAPGQGLAGGLYEQYF.

The V call is TRBV28, the J call TRBJ1-5, with D possibly matching TRBD1 (6 bases). The ends were cut back, 5 bases at V and 8 bases at J, with 13 bases in the middle. There are 13 residues in the CDR3. The germline V gene has CDR1 MDHEN and CDR2 SYDVKM. The CDR3 nucleotides are TGTGCCAGCAGTACACAGGGTTGGAAGCCCCAGCATTTT. Residues: CASSTQGWKPQHF.

This chain joins TRBV6-5 and TRBJ2-5; 11 nucleotides match TRBD2. The germline gives CDR1 MNHEY, CDR2 SVGAGI. V shed 4 bases and J 3 bases; nucleotides not matched to a gene: 4. This CDR3 has 15 residues. The CDR3 bases are TGTGCCAGCAGTTCGTCTAGCGGGGGGAAAGAGACCCAGTACTTC. The encoded protein is CASSSSSGGKETQYF.

The chain uses TRBV5-1 and TRBJ1-2; D is unclear. Trimming left V 0 bases short and J 4 bases short, with 13 bases between. Germline lookup yields CDR1 SGHRS and CDR2 YFSETQ. This CDR3 has 15 residues. CDR3 DNA sequence: TGCGCCAGCAGCTTGGGAGGAGCACTGGGCTATGGCTACACCTTC. Translating it yields CASSLGGALGYGYTF. Looking up the rest from reference TRBV5-1 and TRBJ1-2 gives the full variable domain: KAGVTQTPRYLIKTRGQQVTLSCSPISGHRSVSWYQQTPGQGLQFLFEYFSETQRNKGNFPGRFSGRQFSNSRSEMNVSTLELGDSALYLCASSLGGALGYGYTFGSGTRLTVV.

CDR3 nucleotides: TGTGCCAGCAGCCCTATAGCGGGATTCGCAGATACGCAGTATTTT. As protein: CASSPIAGFADTQYF. This chain connects TRBV7-2 to TRBJ2-3, with 8 bases fitting TRBD2. Germline V gene lookup returns CDR1 SGHTA and CDR2 FQGNSA. Unmatched junction bases numbered 8, after V lost 5 bases and J lost 4 bases. The CDR3 is 15 residues long.

For this clone: The sample has other DNA sequences that encode this CDR3 too. The V call is TRBV5-1, the J call TRBJ2-3; possibly TRBD1 for D (6 bases). Deletions cut 2 bases from V and 2 bases from J, with 12 bases between. This CDR3 region has 15 residues. Germline V CDR1 and CDR2: SGHRS, YFSETQ. CDR3 protein: CASSLGGRDTDTQYF. The DNA for the CDR3 is TGCGCCAGCAGCTTAGGGGGACGGGACACAGATACGCAGTATTTT.

J is TRBJ2-7 and V is TRBV28, with D unresolved. CDR1 MDHEN and CDR2 SYDVKM come from the germline V gene. V lost 4 bases, J lost 9 bases, and 13 bases lay in between. CDR3 length: 12 amino acids. The DNA of the CDR3 is TGTGCCAGCAGTTCGGGCCCAACGGGGCAGTACTTC. Protein: CASSSGPTGQYF.